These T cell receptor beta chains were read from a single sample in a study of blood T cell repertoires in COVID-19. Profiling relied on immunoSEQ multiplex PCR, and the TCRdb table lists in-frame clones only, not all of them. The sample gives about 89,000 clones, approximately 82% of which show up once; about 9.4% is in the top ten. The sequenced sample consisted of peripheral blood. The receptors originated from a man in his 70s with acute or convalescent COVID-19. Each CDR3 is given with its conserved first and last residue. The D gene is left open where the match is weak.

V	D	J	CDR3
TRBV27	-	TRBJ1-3	CASSLRGGGNTIYF
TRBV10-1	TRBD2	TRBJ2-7	CASSEGLAPAYGQYF
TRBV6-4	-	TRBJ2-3	CASSDIAGTDTQYF
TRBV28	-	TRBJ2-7	CASTPDSYEQYF
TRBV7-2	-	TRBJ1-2	CASSSGGGVRDTSGYTF
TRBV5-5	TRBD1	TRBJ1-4	CASSTRGLLNEKLFF
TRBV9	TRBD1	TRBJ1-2	CASSVRLQGNYGYTF
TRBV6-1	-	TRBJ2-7	CASSERGYEQYF
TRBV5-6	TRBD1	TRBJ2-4	CASSLGDRVNIQYF
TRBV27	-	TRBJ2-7	CASSLSEAGPYEQYF
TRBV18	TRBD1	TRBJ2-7	CASSPLPGTGSYEQYF
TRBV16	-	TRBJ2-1	CASSQRAGTTYNEQFF
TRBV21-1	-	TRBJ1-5	CAIPQNQPQHF
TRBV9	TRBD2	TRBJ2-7	CASSVAVLAGDEQYF
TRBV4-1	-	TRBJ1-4	CASSQEHMAGRTNEKLFF